This paragraph covers one T cell receptor (beta chain) sequence. The target antigen is unknown. This sample is drawn from a study of CD8+ T cells in alopecia areata. CDR3 length: 17 amino acids. With 0 bases clipped from V and 5 bases from J, the junction kept 9 bases outside the gene matches. From germline, CDR1 is LGHNA and CDR2 YNFKEQ. The study, taken as a whole, reports: Tissue-resident alphabeta T cells belonging to normal skin likewise get sequenced within scalp specimens. Clarity of TCR sharing across patients fell short of that in mice, possibly HLA-related.

The authors extracted RNA and reverse transcribed it into cDNA as the sequencing template. Repertoires were generated with immunoSEQ multiplex PCR, while TCRdb's copy carries only in-frame clones and drops some. The top ten clones hold around 5% of a sample with about 200,000 clones, around three fifths of them seen once. Sequences were obtained from CD8+ T cells sorted from blood. This sequence originates from a human donor in good health. The chain employs TRBV4-2 and TRBJ1-4; 7 nucleotides line up with TRBD1. CDR3 nucleotide sequence: TGTGCCAGCAGCCAAGAAGTGGCAGGGGGGATAAATGAAAAACTGTTTTTT. This sequence encodes CASSQEVAGGINEKLFF.